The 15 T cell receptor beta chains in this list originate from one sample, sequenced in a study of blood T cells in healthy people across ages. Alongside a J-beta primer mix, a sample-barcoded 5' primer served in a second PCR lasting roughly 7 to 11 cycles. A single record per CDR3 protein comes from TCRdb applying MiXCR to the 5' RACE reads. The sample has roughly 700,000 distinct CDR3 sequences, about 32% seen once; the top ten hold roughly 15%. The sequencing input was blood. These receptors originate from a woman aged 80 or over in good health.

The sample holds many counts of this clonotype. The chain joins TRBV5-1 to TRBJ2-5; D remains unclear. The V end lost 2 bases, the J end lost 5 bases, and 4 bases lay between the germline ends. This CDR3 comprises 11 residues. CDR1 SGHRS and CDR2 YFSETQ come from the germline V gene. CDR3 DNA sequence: TGCGCCAGCAGCTTTGACGAGACCCAGTACTTC. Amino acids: CASSFDETQYF.

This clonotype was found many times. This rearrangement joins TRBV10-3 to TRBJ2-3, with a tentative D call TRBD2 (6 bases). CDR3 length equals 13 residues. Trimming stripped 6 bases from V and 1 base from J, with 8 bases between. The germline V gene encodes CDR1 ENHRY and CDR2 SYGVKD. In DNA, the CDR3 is TGTGCCATCAGCGGGGGTCGCACAGATACGCAGTATTTT. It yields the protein CAISGGRTDTQYF.

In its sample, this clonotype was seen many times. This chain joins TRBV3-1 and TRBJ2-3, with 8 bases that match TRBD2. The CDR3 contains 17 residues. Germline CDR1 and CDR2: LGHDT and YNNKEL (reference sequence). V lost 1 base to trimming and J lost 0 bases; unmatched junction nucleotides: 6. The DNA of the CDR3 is TGTGCCAGCAGCCAAGGTCGTACTAGCGGAAGCACAGATACGCAGTATTTT. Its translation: CASSQGRTSGSTDTQYF.

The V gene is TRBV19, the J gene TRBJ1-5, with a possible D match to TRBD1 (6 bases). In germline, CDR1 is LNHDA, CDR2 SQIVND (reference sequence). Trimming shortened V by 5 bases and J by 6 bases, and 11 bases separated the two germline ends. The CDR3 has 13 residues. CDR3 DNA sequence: TGTGCCAGTAGTTTGGGGGCCACTCAGCCCCAGCATTTT. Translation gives CASSLGATQPQHF.

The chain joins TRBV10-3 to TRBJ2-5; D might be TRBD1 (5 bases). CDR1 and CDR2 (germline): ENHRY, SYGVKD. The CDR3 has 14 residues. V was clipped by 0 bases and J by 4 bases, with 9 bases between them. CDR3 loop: CAISESTGGETQYF. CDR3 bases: TGTGCCATCAGTGAGTCTACAGGCGGAGAGACCCAGTACTTC.

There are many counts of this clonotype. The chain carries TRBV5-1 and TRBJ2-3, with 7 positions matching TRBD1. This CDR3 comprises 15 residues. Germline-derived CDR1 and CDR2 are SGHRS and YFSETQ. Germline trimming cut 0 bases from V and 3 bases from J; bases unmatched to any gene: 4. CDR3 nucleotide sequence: TGCGCCAGCAGCTTGGAGGGGGCTATGACAGATACGCAGTATTTT. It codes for CASSLEGAMTDTQYF.

The CDR3 reads CAISPPHTDTQYF. The CDR3 coding sequence is TGTGCCATCAGTCCACCTCACACAGATACGCAGTATTTT. The genes are TRBV10-3 and TRBJ2-3; D gene uncertain. This CDR3 is built from 13 residues. Germline V gives CDR1 ENHRY, CDR2 SYGVKD. V was pared by 5 bases and J by 2 bases, with 8 bases between.

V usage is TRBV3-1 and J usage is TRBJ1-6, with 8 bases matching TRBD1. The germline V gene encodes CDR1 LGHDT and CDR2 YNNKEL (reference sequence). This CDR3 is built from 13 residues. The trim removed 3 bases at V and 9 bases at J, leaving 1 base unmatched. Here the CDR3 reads CASSQDRVSPLHF. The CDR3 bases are TGTGCCAGCAGCCAGGACAGGGTTTCACCCCTCCACTTT.

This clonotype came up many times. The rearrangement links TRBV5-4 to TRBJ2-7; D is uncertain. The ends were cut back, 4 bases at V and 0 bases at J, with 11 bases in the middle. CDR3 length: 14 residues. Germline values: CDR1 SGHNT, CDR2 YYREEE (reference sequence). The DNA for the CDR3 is TGTGCCAGCAGCCCTCGTGCCGACTCCTACGAGCAGTACTTC. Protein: CASSPRADSYEQYF.

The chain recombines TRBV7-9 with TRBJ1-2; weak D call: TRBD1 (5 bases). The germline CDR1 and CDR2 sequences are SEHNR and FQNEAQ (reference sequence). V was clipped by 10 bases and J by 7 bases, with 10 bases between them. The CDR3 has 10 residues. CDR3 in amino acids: CATRGSGYTF. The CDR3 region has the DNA TGTGCCACACGGGGCAGTGGCTACACCTTC.

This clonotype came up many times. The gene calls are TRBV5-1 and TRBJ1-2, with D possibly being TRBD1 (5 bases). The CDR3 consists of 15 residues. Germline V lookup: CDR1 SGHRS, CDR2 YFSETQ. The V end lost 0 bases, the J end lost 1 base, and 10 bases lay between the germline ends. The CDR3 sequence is CASSLDGTFNYGYTF. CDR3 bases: TGCGCCAGCAGCTTGGACGGGACGTTTAACTATGGCTACACCTTC. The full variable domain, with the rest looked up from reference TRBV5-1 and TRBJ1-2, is KAGVTQTPRYLIKTRGQQVTLSCSPISGHRSVSWYQQTPGQGLQFLFEYFSETQRNKGNFPGRFSGRQFSNSRSEMNVSTLELGDSALYLCASSLDGTFNYGYTFGSGTRLTVV.

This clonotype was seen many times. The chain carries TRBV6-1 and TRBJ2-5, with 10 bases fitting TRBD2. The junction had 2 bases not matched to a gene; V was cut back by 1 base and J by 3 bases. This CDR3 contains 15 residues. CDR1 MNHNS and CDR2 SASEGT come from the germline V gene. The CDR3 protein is CASSEGGLAEETQYF. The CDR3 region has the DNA TGTGCCAGCAGTGAAGGCGGACTAGCGGAAGAGACCCAGTACTTC.

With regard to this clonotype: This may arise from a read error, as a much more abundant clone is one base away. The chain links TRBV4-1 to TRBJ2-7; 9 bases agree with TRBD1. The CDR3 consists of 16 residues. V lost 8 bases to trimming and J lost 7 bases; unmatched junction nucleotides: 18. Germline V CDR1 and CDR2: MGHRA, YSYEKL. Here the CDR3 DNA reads TGCGCCAGCGGCCCCACGAGGGACAGGGTAGCTCAAGAGCAGTACTTC. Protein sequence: CASGPTRDRVAQEQYF.

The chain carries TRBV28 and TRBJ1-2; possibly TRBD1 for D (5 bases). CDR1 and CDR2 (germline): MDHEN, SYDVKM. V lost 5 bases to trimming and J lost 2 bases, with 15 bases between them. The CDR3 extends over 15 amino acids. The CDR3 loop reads CASSATGYSNYGYTF. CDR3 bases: TGTGCCAGCAGTGCTACAGGATACTCGAACTATGGCTACACCTTC.

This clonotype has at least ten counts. CDR3: CASSSIRQGDSYEQYF. CDR3 DNA sequence: TGTGCCAGCAGTTCTATTAGACAGGGGGACTCCTACGAGCAGTACTTC. The V call is TRBV5-4, the J call TRBJ2-7, with 9 bases identical to TRBD1. V gave up 5 bases and J gave up 0 bases; unmatched junction bases: 9. The CDR3 loop spans 16 amino acids. Germline V gives CDR1 SGHNT, CDR2 YYREEE (reference sequence).